This T cell receptor (beta chain) was captured in a study of blood T cell dynamics during melanoma immunotherapy. The CDR3 is 13 amino acids. The germline V and J ends were trimmed by 0 bases and 4 bases, with 6 bases remaining between them. The germline V gene encodes CDR1 ENHRY and CDR2 SYGVKD. Time point here: pre-treatment baseline. One draw preceded checkpoint blockade; another followed its first cycle at week 3. This clone was observed a handful of times. Generated by immunoSEQ multiplex PCR, the TCRdb table keeps only in-frame clones and is missing some. This sample has more than 15,000 clones; roughly 84% occur once, and the top ten carry more than 6.5%.

The rearrangement joins TRBV10-3 to TRBJ1-1; D gene ambiguous. The sample here was blood, taken from a patient treated with checkpoint blockade. The TCR was taken from a human donor with melanoma. CDR3 sequence (DNA): TGTGCCATCAGTGAGTCAGAGGGCACTGAAGCTTTCTTT. It codes for CAISESEGTEAFF.